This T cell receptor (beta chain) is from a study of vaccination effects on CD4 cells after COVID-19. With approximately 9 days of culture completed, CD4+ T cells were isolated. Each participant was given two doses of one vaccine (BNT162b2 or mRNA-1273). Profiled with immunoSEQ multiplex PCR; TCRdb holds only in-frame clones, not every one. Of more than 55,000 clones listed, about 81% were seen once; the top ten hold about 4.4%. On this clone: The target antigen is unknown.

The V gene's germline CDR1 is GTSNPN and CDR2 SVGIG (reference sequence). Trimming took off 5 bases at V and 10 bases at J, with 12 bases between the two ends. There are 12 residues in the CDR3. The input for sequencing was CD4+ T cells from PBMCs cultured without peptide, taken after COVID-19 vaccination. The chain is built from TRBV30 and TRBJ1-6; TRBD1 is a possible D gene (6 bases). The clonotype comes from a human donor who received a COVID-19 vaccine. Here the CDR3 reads CAWRPQGSPLHF. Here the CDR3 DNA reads TGTGCCTGGCGCCCCCAGGGGTCACCCCTCCACTTT.